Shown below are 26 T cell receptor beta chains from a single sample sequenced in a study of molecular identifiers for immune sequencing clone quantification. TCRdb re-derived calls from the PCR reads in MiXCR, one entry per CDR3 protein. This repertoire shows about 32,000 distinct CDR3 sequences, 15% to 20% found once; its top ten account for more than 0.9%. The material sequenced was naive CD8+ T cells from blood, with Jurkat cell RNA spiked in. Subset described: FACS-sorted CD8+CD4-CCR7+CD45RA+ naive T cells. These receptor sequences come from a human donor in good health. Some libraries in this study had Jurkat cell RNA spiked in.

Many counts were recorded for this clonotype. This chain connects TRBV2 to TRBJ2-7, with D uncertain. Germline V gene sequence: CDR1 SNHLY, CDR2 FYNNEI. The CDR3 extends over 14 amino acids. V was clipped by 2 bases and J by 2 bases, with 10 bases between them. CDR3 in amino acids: CASSETARPYEQYF. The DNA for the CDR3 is TGTGCCAGCAGTGAAACGGCCAGGCCCTACGAGCAGTACTTC.

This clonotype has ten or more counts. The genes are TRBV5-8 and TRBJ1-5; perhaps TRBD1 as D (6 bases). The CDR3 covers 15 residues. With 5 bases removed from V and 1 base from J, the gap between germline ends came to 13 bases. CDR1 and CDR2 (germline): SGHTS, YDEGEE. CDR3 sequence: CASSSSGHSNQPQHF. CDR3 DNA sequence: TGTGCCAGCAGTTCCTCGGGACACAGCAATCAGCCCCAGCATTTT.

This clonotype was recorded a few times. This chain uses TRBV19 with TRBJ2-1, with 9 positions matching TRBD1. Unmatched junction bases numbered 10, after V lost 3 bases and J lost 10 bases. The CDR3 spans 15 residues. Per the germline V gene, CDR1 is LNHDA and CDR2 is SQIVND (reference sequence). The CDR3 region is CASSIGTGLSLEQFF. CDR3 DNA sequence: TGTGCCAGTAGTATCGGGACAGGGCTTTCGTTGGAGCAGTTCTTC.

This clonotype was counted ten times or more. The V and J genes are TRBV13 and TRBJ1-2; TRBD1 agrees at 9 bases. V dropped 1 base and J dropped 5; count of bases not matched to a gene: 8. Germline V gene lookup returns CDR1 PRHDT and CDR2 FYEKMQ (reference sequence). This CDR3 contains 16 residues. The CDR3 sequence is CASSLVYGDRAYGYTF. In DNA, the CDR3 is TGTGCCAGCAGCTTAGTGTATGGGGACAGGGCTTATGGCTACACCTTC.

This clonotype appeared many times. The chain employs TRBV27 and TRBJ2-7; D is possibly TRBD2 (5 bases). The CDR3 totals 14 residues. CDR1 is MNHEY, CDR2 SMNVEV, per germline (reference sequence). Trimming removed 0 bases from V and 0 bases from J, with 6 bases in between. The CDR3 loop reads CASSLSGSSYEQYF. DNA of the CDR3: TGTGCCAGCAGTTTATCGGGGAGCTCCTACGAGCAGTACTTC.

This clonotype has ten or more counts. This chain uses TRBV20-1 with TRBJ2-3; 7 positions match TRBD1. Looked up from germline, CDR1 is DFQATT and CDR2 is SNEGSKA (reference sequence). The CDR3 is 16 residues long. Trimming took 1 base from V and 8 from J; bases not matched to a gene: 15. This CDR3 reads CSARVKRDSRPVTQYF. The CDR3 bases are TGCAGTGCTAGAGTGAAGAGGGACAGCCGTCCAGTTACGCAGTATTTT.

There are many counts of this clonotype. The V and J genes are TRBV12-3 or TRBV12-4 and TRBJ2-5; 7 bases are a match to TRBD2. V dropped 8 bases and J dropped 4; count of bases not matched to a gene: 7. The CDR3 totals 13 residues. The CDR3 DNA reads TGTGCCAGCCGGAGCGGGGTGGCAGAGACCCAGTACTTC. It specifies CASRSGVAETQYF.

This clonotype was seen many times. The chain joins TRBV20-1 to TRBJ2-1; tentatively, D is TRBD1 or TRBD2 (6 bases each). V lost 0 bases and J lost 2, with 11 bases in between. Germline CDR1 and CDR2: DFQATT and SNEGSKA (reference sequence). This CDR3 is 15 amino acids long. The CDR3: CSAREPGDTYNEQFF. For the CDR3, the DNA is TGCAGTGCTAGAGAACCGGGGGACACCTACAATGAGCAGTTCTTC.

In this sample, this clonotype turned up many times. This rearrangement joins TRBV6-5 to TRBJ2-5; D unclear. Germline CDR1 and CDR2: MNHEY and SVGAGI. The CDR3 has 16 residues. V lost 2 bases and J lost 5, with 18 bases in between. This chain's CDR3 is CASSYTTNSVSETQYF. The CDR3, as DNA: TGTGCCAGCAGTTACACAACCAACTCAGTATCCGAGACCCAGTACTTC.

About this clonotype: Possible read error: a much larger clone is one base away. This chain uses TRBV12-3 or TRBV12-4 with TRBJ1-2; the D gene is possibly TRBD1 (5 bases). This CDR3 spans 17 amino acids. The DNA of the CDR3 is TGTGCCAGCAGTCCGAGGGACGAGACTTTTGCTAACTATGGCGACACCTTC. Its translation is CASSPRDETFANYGDTF.

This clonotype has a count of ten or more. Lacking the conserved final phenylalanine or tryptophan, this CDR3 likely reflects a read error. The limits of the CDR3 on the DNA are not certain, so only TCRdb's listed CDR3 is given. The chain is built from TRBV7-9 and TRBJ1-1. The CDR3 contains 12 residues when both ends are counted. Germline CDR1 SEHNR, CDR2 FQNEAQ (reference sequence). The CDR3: CASSSPALMTYI.

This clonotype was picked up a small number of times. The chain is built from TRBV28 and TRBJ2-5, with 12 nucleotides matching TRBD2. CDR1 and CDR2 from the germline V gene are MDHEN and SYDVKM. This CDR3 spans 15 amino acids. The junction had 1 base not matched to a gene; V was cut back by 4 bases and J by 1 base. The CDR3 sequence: CASSWTSGTQETQYF. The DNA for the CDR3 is TGTGCCAGCAGTTGGACTAGCGGGACCCAAGAGACCCAGTACTTC.

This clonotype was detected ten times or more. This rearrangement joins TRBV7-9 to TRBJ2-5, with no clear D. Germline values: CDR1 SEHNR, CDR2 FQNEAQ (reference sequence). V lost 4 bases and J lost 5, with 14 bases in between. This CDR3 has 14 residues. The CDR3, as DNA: TGTGCCAGCAGCTCCATTGCTATTTCGGAGACCCAGTACTTC. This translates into CASSSIAISETQYF.

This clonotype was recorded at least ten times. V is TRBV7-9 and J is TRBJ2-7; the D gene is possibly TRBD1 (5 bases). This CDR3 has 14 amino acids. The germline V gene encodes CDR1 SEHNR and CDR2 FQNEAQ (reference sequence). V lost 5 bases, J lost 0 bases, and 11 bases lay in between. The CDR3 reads CASSPDRSSYEQYF. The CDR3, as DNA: TGTGCCAGCAGCCCTGACAGAAGCTCCTACGAGCAGTACTTC.

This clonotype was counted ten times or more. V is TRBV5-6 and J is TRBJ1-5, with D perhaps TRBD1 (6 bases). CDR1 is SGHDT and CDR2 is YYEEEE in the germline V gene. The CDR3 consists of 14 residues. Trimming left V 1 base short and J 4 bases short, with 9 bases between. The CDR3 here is CASSLWGANQPQHF. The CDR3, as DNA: TGTGCCAGCAGCTTGTGGGGGGCAAATCAGCCCCAGCATTTT.

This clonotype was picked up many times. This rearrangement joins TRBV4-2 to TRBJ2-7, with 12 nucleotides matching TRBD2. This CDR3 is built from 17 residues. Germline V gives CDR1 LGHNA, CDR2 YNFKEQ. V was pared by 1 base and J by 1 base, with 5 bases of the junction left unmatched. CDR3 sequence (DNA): TGTGCCAGCAGCCAAGGTCGCGGACTAGCGGGGTCCTACGAGCAGTACTTC. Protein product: CASSQGRGLAGSYEQYF.

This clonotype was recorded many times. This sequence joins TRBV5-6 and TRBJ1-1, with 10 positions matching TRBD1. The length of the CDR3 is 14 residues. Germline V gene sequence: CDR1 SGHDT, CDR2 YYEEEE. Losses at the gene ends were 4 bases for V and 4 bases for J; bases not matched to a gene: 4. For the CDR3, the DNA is TGTGCCAGCAGCGGGACAGGGGTTGCCACTGAAGCTTTCTTT. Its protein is CASSGTGVATEAFF.

As DNA, the CDR3 is TGTGCCAGCAGTTCCTTGATTAGGGACCCAGCCTACGAGCAGTACTTC. It encodes CASSSLIRDPAYEQYF. The rearrangement links TRBV6-6 to TRBJ2-7; D is tentatively TRBD1 or TRBD2 (5 bases each). The CDR3 has 16 residues. Trimming took off 4 bases at V and 2 bases at J, with 18 bases between the two ends. The germline V gene encodes CDR1 MNHNY and CDR2 SVGAGI (reference sequence).

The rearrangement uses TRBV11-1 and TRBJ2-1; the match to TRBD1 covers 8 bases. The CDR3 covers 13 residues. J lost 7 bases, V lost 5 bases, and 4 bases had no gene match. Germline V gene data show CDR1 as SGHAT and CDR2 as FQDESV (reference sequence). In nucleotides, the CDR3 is TGTGCCAGCAGCCCCGGACAGGGTAATGAGCAGTTCTTC. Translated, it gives CASSPGQGNEQFF.

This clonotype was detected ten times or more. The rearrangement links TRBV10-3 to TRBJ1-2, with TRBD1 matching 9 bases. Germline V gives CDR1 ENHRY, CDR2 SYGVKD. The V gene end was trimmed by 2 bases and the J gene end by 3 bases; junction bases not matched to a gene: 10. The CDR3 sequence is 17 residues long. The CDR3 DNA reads TGTGCCATCAGTGAGCGGGGACAGGGAAGTAATTACTATGGCTACACCTTC. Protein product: CAISERGQGSNYYGYTF.

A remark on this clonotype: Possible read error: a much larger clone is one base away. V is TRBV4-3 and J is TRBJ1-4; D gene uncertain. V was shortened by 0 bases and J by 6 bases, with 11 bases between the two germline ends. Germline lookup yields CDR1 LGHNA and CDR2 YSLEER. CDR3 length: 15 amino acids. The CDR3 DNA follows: TGCGCCAGCAGCCAAGAGGCAGAGGGCCATGAAAAACTGTTTTTT. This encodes CASSQEAEGHEKLFF.

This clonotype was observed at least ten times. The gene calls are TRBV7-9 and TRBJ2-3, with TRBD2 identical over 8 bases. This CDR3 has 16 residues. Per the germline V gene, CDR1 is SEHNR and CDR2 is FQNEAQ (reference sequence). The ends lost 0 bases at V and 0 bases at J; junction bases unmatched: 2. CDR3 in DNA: TGTGCCAGCAGCTTAGCGAGCGGGGGTAGCACAGATACGCAGTATTTT. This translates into CASSLASGGSTDTQYF.

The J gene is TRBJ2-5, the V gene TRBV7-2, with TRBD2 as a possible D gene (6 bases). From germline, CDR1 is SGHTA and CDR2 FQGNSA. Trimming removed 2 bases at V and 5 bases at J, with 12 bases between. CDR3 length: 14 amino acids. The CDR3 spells CASSLLRDGETQYF. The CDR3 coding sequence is TGTGCCAGCAGCTTATTGCGGGATGGGGAGACCCAGTACTTC.

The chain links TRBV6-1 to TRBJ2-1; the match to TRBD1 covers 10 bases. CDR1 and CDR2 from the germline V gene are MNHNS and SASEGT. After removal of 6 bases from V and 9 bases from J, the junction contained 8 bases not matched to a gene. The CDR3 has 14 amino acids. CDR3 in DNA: TGTGCCAGCAGACCGACAGGGGGCCAAGGTGAGCAGTTCTTC. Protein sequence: CASRPTGGQGEQFF.

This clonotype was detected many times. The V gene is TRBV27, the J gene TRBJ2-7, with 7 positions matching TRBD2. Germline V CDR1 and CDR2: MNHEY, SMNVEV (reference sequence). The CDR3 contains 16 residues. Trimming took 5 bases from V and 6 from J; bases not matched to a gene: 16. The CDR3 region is CASSPDPGTNFREQYF. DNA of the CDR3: TGTGCCAGCAGTCCCGACCCCGGGACTAATTTCCGCGAGCAGTACTTC.

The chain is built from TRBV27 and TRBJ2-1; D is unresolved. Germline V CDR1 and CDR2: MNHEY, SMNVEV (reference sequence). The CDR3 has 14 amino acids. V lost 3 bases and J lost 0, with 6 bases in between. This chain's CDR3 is CASSLEVSYNEQFF. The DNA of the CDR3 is TGTGCCAGCAGTTTGGAAGTCTCCTACAATGAGCAGTTCTTC.